The clone carrying this TCR beta chain was recorded many times. The data are from a study of T cells after yellow fever vaccination. Making TCR cDNA involved 5'RACE template switching, which added UMIs and a universal primer site. TCRdb analysed the 5' RACE reads with MiXCR anew, one entry per CDR3 protein. The table shows about 400,000 distinct CDR3 sequences, with approximately 5.7% occurring only once. The CDR3 length is 14 residues. Trimming removed 5 bases from V and 3 bases from J; junction bases left unmatched: 6. The germline gives CDR1 SGHTA, CDR2 FQGTGA. This TCR was sampled from a man aged 25 to 45 who received the YFV17D yellow fever vaccine. The sequencing here drew on PBMCs, taken 5 days after the yellow fever booster vaccination. The gene calls are TRBV7-3 and TRBJ2-7; 8 nucleotides align to TRBD2. The CDR3 reads CASSPGSGNYEQYF. CDR3 in DNA: TGTGCCAGCAGCCCCGGTAGCGGGAACTACGAGCAGTACTTC.